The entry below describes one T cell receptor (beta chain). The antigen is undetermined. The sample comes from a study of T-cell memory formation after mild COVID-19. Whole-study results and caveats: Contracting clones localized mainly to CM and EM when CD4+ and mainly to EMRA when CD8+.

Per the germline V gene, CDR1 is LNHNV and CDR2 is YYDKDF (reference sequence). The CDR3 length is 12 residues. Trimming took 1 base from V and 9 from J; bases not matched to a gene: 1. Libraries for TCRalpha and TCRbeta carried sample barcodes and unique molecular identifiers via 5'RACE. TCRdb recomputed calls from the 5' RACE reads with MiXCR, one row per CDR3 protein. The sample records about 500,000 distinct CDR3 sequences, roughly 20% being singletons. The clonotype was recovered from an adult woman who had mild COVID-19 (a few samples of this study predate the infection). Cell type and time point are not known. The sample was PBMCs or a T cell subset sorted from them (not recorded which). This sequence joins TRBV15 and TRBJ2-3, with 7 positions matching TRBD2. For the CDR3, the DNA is TGTGCCACCAGCAGAGTGGGGGGGACGCAGTATTTT. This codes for CATSRVGGTQYF.